One sample yielded the 24 T cell receptor beta chains listed below, sequenced in a study of long-term antiretroviral therapy in people with HIV. Samples were assayed with immunoSEQ v3.0 at survey level. The data were produced by immunoSEQ multiplex PCR, yet TCRdb's version contains in-frame clones alone and is incomplete. The sample has 25,000 to 30,000 clones, 80% to 85% seen once. This specimen consisted of unsorted PBMCs, obtained 0.4 years after starting antiretroviral therapy. The source is a man between 18 and 29 years old with HIV.

This clone appeared a few times. The chain uses TRBV27 and TRBJ1-1; D ambiguous. Germline CDR1 is MNHEY and CDR2 is SMNVEV (reference sequence). This CDR3 has 13 amino acids. Trimming left V 0 bases short and J 5 bases short, with 7 bases between. In DNA, the CDR3 is TGTGCCAGCAGTTTATCGGGCAGGACTGAAGCTTTCTTT. This codes for CASSLSGRTEAFF.

The chain has TRBV14 and TRBJ1-1; D gene uncertain. CDR3 length: 15 amino acids. V shed 3 bases and J shed 4 bases, with 15 bases lying between them. Germline V gene lookup returns CDR1 SGHDN and CDR2 FVKESK. Here the CDR3 reads CASSQEGGLSTEAFF. The CDR3 DNA reads TGTGCCAGCAGCCAGGAGGGAGGGTTAAGCACTGAAGCTTTCTTT.

This clone came up a few times. V usage is TRBV4-1 and J usage is TRBJ1-5; D ambiguous. The CDR3 contains 15 residues. From germline, CDR1 is MGHRA and CDR2 YSYEKL. The V end lost 1 base, the J end lost 2 bases, and 9 bases lay between the germline ends. CDR3 nucleotides: TGCGCCAGCAGCCAAGGACCAGGAGGCAATCAGCCCCAGCATTTT. It yields the protein CASSQGPGGNQPQHF.

This chain links TRBV4-3 with TRBJ2-7; 7 bases are a match to TRBD2. CDR1 and CDR2 (germline): LGHNA, YSLEER. There are 13 residues in the CDR3. Losses at the gene ends were 3 bases for V and 6 bases for J; bases not matched to a gene: 5. The CDR3 DNA reads as TGCGCCAGCAGCCAGATGGGGGGGTCCGAGCAGTACTTC. As protein: CASSQMGGSEQYF.

The chain joins TRBV7-9 to TRBJ2-7; TRBD1 agrees at 11 bases. The CDR3 spans 14 residues. J was trimmed by 3 bases and V by 4 bases; bases with no gene match: 2. CDR1 and CDR2 from the germline V gene are SEHNR and FQNEAQ (reference sequence). The CDR3 protein is CASSSGTGGYEQYF. DNA for the CDR3: TGTGCCAGCAGCTCCGGGACAGGGGGCTACGAGCAGTACTTC.

The CDR3 reads CASSISGAGETQYF. The CDR3 bases are TGTGCCAGTAGTATTTCAGGGGCGGGAGAGACCCAGTACTTC. The chain is built from TRBV19 and TRBJ2-5; D might be TRBD1 (6 bases). The V end lost 3 bases, the J end lost 4 bases, and 12 bases lay between the germline ends. CDR1 LNHDA and CDR2 SQIVND come from the germline V gene (reference sequence). The CDR3 has 14 amino acids.

The CDR3 DNA follows: TGCGCCAGCAGCCAAAGCACGACAGGGGCAGAGACCCAGTACTTC. Encoded protein: CASSQSTTGAETQYF. The chain couples TRBV4-3 to TRBJ2-5; 8 bases agree with TRBD1. The germline V gene encodes CDR1 LGHNA and CDR2 YSLEER. The J segment lost 4 bases and the V segment lost 2 bases, leaving 6 bases of the junction unmatched. This CDR3 has 15 residues.

The rearrangement uses TRBV19 and TRBJ2-5; a weak D match, TRBD2 (7 bases). The J call could be wrong; TRBJ2-7 is a better fit for the DNA end. In germline, CDR1 is LNHDA, CDR2 SQIVND (reference sequence). CDR3 length: 12 residues. Here the CDR3 DNA reads TGTGCCAGTAGTTCGGGGGGCGACGAGCAGTACTTC. Amino acid sequence: CASSSGGDEQYF.

The chain has TRBV5-4 and TRBJ1-2, with 9 bases aligning to TRBD1. The CDR3 runs 13 residues. V shed 4 bases, J shed 8 bases, and the junction held 6 bases outside the gene matches. CDR1 is SGHNT, CDR2 YYREEE, per germline (reference sequence). The CDR3 protein is CASSPTGGEGYTF. The CDR3 bases are TGTGCCAGCAGCCCGACAGGGGGGGAGGGCTACACCTTC.

The chain recombines TRBV6-5 with TRBJ2-7; D not resolved. From germline, CDR1 is MNHEY and CDR2 SVGAGI. The V end was cut by 2 bases, the J end by 3 bases, with 11 bases between. The CDR3 contains 14 residues. The CDR3 coding sequence is TGTGCCAGCAGTTACGACCCCGGTATCTACGAGCAGTACTTC. It yields the protein CASSYDPGIYEQYF.

This CDR3 is CASSLGQGNSDEKLFF. CDR3 coding DNA: TGTGCCAGCAGCCTAGGACAGGGAAATTCGGATGAAAAACTGTTTTTT. The rearrangement joins TRBV11-2 to TRBJ1-4, with TRBD1 identical over 8 bases. The length of the CDR3 is 16 residues. The germline V gene has CDR1 SGHAT and CDR2 FQNNGV. Losses at the gene ends were 5 bases for V and 6 bases for J; bases not matched to a gene: 11.

The chain combines TRBV7-2 with TRBJ2-5, with D possibly being TRBD2 (7 bases). V was cut by 5 bases and J by 4 bases, with 11 bases left in between. This CDR3 is 13 amino acids long. Germline CDR1 and CDR2: SGHTA and FQGNSA. The CDR3 loop reads CASSEGGPETQYF. The CDR3 coding sequence is TGTGCCAGCAGCGAGGGGGGGCCAGAGACCCAGTACTTC.

The rearrangement links TRBV27 to TRBJ2-5; TRBD2 matches at 11 bases. J lost 1 base, V lost 5 bases, and 6 bases had no gene match. Germline V gene sequence: CDR1 MNHEY, CDR2 SMNVEV (reference sequence). The CDR3 runs 16 residues. The CDR3 spells CASSLGLAEAQETQYF. The CDR3 DNA sequence: TGTGCCAGCAGTCTGGGACTAGCGGAAGCCCAAGAGACCCAGTACTTC.

This clone was seen more than once but under ten times. The V call is TRBV7-8, the J call TRBJ2-7, with TRBD1 as a possible D gene (6 bases). V was clipped by 4 bases and J by 3 bases, with 10 bases between them. From germline, CDR1 is SGHVS and CDR2 FQNEAQ. There are 13 residues in the CDR3. CDR3 amino acids: CASSSGTRYEQYF. Written as DNA, the CDR3 is TGTGCCAGCAGCTCCGGGACACGCTACGAGCAGTACTTC.

This chain connects TRBV19 to TRBJ2-3, with D possibly TRBD2 on 7 matching bases. The V end was cut by 8 bases, the J end by 4 bases, with 13 bases between. The CDR3 loop spans 13 amino acids. The germline gives CDR1 LNHDA, CDR2 SQIVND (reference sequence). The CDR3 nucleotides are TGTGCCAGTCTAGGGGGGGTGGCAGATACGCAGTATTTT. Protein sequence: CASLGGVADTQYF.

The chain links TRBV19 to TRBJ2-1; tentatively, D is TRBD2 (5 bases). Germline V gives CDR1 LNHDA, CDR2 SQIVND (reference sequence). The CDR3 consists of 12 residues. With 6 bases removed from V and 6 bases from J, the gap between germline ends came to 9 bases. CDR3 in DNA: TGTGCCAGTAGCGTGGGGAGCAATGAGCAGTTCTTC. It encodes CASSVGSNEQFF. The complete variable domain, with remaining parts taken from reference TRBV19 and TRBJ2-1, reads DGGITQSPKYLFRKEGQNVTLSCEQNLNHDAMYWYRQDPGQGLRLIYYSQIVNDFQKGDIAEGYSVSREKKESFPLTVTSAQKNPTAFYLCASSVGSNEQFFGPGTRLTVL.

This clone was recorded a few times. The rearrangement uses TRBV5-1 and TRBJ1-2, with D hard to call. CDR1 and CDR2 from the germline V gene are SGHRS and YFSETQ. The ends were cut back, 3 bases at V and 7 bases at J, with 19 bases in the middle. This CDR3 has 15 residues. CDR3 DNA sequence: TGCGCCAGCAGCTCAACTGGCAGTCCTCTGGTTGGCTACACCTTC. It codes for CASSSTGSPLVGYTF.

The gene calls are TRBV5-1 and TRBJ2-1, with 8 bases fitting TRBD2. CDR1 and CDR2 from the germline V gene are SGHRS and YFSETQ. J was trimmed by 6 bases and V by 4 bases; bases with no gene match: 6. The CDR3 has 14 residues. Written as DNA, the CDR3 is TGCGCCAGCAGCGGAACTAGCGGCTCCAATGAGCAGTTCTTC. Its translation: CASSGTSGSNEQFF.

The rearrangement joins TRBV7-2 to TRBJ2-3; TRBD2 matches at 7 bases. The CDR3 is made up of 15 amino acids. CDR1 is SGHTA and CDR2 is FQGNSA in the germline V gene. Unmatched junction bases numbered 13, after V lost 8 bases and J lost 5 bases. The CDR3, as DNA: TGTGCCAGCGACCAAGGCGGGAGTACTATAGATACGCAGTATTTT. Its translation is CASDQGGSTIDTQYF.

This clone has a single count. The V gene is TRBV9, the J gene TRBJ2-1, with 9 bases lining up with TRBD2. V was pared by 4 bases and J by 7 bases, with 9 bases of the junction left unmatched. The CDR3 has 15 amino acids. CDR1 is SGDLS and CDR2 is YYNGEE in the germline V gene. The CDR3 DNA reads TGTGCCAGCAGCAAAGGGGCTAGCGGGATGAATGAGCAGTTCTTC. It translates to CASSKGASGMNEQFF.

The V call is TRBV7-9, the J call TRBJ2-4; 8 bases line up with TRBD1. Looked up from germline, CDR1 is SEHNR and CDR2 is FQNEAQ (reference sequence). The CDR3 is 16 residues long. With 5 bases clipped from V and 0 bases from J, the junction kept 6 bases outside the gene matches. CDR3 in amino acids: CASSLGTGSAKNIQYF. CDR3 in DNA: TGTGCCAGCAGCCTTGGGACAGGATCAGCCAAAAACATTCAGTACTTC.

In DNA form, the CDR3 reads TGTGCCAGCAGCGTAGATTGGGGTAGCACTGAAGCTTTCTTT. Protein sequence: CASSVDWGSTEAFF. The chain employs TRBV9 and TRBJ1-1; D remains unclear. Trimming took off 0 bases at V and 4 bases at J, with 10 bases between the two ends. CDR1 and CDR2 (germline): SGDLS, YYNGEE. The CDR3 is 14 amino acids. Together with reference TRBV9 and TRBJ1-1, the CDR3 gives the full variable domain: DSGVTQTPKHLITATGQRVTLRCSPRSGDLSVYWYQQSLDQGLQFLIQYYNGEERAKGNILERFSAQQFPDLHSELNLSSLELGDSALYFCASSVDWGSTEAFFGQGTRLTVV.

V gene TRBV29-1 combines with J gene TRBJ1-1, with D unresolved. The V end was cut by 2 bases, the J end by 6 bases, with 10 bases between. CDR3 length equals 12 residues. The V gene's germline CDR1 is SQVTM and CDR2 ANQGSEA. CDR3 nucleotides: TGCAGCGTTGAACCCGCCCTACCTGAAGCTTTCTTT. It specifies CSVEPALPEAFF.

The chain carries TRBV27 and TRBJ2-1; perhaps D is TRBD1 or TRBD2 (5 bases each). The CDR3 length is 15 residues. The germline V gene encodes CDR1 MNHEY and CDR2 SMNVEV (reference sequence). V shed 5 bases and J shed 3 bases, with 14 bases lying between them. The CDR3 sequence: CASSRGSPYYNEQFF. For the CDR3, the DNA is TGTGCCAGCAGTCGGGGCAGCCCGTACTACAATGAGCAGTTCTTC.